The 22 T cell receptor beta chains below were found in one sample sequenced in a study of cytomegalovirus exposure and HLA in healthy donors. The PCR had 60 Vbeta and 13 Jbeta primers. Clones were read by immunoSEQ multiplex PCR, and TCRdb kept only the in-frame ones, dropping some. The record lists 60,000 to 90,000 clones, of which the ten most abundant hold about 5%. Sample: PBMCs. The receptors were sampled from a woman between 35 and 50 years old in good health and CMV-seropositive.

The rearrangement links TRBV10-2 to TRBJ1-1; 8 nucleotides agree with TRBD1. The V segment lost 2 bases and the J segment 4 bases; nucleotides outside the gene matches: 9. Germline loops: CDR1 WSHSY, CDR2 SAAADI. CDR3 length equals 16 residues. In nucleotides, the CDR3 is TGCGCCAGCAGTGAGACAGGGGGTAAGATTGGCACTGAAGCTTTCTTT. Protein sequence: CASSETGGKIGTEAFF.

This chain joins TRBV28 and TRBJ1-5; 7 bases match TRBD1. The CDR3 is 14 amino acids. V shed 5 bases and J 1 base; nucleotides not matched to a gene: 2. Germline CDR1 MDHEN, CDR2 SYDVKM. The chain's CDR3 is CASSPGQSNQPQHF. The CDR3 nucleotides are TGTGCCAGCAGTCCGGGACAGAGCAATCAGCCCCAGCATTTT.

The CDR3 loop reads CASSPPSGRTIDEQFF. CDR3 nucleotides: TGTGCCAGCAGCCCGCCTAGCGGGAGGACCATCGATGAGCAGTTCTTC. The chain couples TRBV7-9 to TRBJ2-1, with TRBD2 matching over 11 bases. The V and J ends lost 5 bases and 8 bases, in that order; junction bases with no gene match: 11. The CDR3 length is 16 residues. Germline V lookup: CDR1 SEHNR, CDR2 FQNEAQ (reference sequence).

The chain employs TRBV11-2 and TRBJ2-2, with a tentative D call TRBD2 (6 bases). The CDR3 spans 17 residues. The germline V and J ends were trimmed by 2 bases and 6 bases, with 19 bases remaining between them. Germline V gene data show CDR1 as SGHAT and CDR2 as FQNNGV. CDR3 bases: TGTGCCAGCAGCTTAATTCGACTAGAAAGTCGGCCCGGGGAGCTGTTTTTT. The encoded protein is CASSLIRLESRPGELFF. Based on the CDR3 plus reference TRBV11-2 and TRBJ2-2, the full variable domain is EAGVAQSPRYKIIEKRQSVAFWCNPISGHATLYWYQQILGQGPKLLIQFQNNGVVDDSQLPKDRFSAERLKGVDSTLKIQPAKLEDSAVYLCASSLIRLESRPGELFFGEGSRLTVL.

The genes are TRBV10-3 and TRBJ2-7; D may be TRBD2 (6 bases). Germline CDR1 and CDR2: ENHRY and SYGVKD. The CDR3 runs 12 residues. Trimming shortened V by 6 bases and J by 6 bases, and 12 bases separated the two germline ends. The CDR3 DNA reads TGTGCCATCAGCCCGGGACTCCCCGAGCAGTACTTC. Its translation: CAISPGLPEQYF.

V is TRBV6-4 and J is TRBJ2-1; 11 bases map to TRBD2. J gave up 2 bases and V 6 bases, and 3 bases lay outside the gene matches. CDR3 length: 15 residues. In germline, CDR1 is MRHNA, CDR2 SNTAGT. This CDR3 reads CASSLAGGTYNEQFF. Here the CDR3 DNA reads TGTGCCAGCAGCTTAGCGGGAGGGACCTACAATGAGCAGTTCTTC.

V is TRBV10-3 and J is TRBJ1-2, with D perhaps matching TRBD1 (6 bases). In germline, CDR1 is ENHRY, CDR2 SYGVKD. The CDR3 runs 11 residues. Between the trimmed V and J ends, which lost 9 bases and 7 bases, there was a span of 12 bases. The CDR3 DNA follows: TGTGCCATACAGGGTCGGGCTGGCTACACCTTC. Translated, it gives CAIQGRAGYTF.

CDR3 sequence reads: CASTERLAGDLAKNIQYF. CDR3 in DNA: TGTGCCAGCACGGAACGTCTAGCGGGGGACTTAGCCAAAAACATTCAGTACTTC. The rearrangement uses TRBV2 and TRBJ2-4, with 10 nucleotides matching TRBD2. V gave up 7 bases and J gave up 0 bases; unmatched junction bases: 12. This CDR3 spans 18 amino acids. CDR1 is SNHLY and CDR2 is FYNNEI in the germline V gene.

The genes are TRBV6-1 and TRBJ1-2, with D perhaps matching TRBD1 (5 bases). CDR3 size: 16 residues. The germline V gene has CDR1 MNHNS and CDR2 SASEGT. Trimming shortened V by 1 base and J by 2 bases, and 14 bases separated the two germline ends. CDR3 sequence (DNA): TGTGCCAGCAGTGAAGGCACAGGCTATTACAACTATGGCTACACCTTC. This translates into CASSEGTGYYNYGYTF.

The V gene is TRBV18, the J gene TRBJ2-1; the match to TRBD2 covers 8 bases. The CDR3 runs to 14 residues. With V trimmed by 3 bases and J by 9 bases, 7 bases remained unmatched. CDR1 and CDR2 from the germline V gene are KGHSH and LQKENI. DNA for the CDR3: TGTGCCAGCTCACCCCACCCGGGGGGGGTTGAGCAGTTCTTC. As protein: CASSPHPGGVEQFF.

The J gene is TRBJ1-1, the V gene TRBV10-1; 7 nucleotides agree with TRBD1. V was pared by 10 bases and J by 10 bases, with 15 bases of the junction left unmatched. The CDR3 has 13 amino acids. CDR1 and CDR2 from the germline V gene are WNHNN and SYGVQD (reference sequence). The CDR3 is CAITTGPFGGAFF. CDR3 DNA sequence: TGCGCCATTACGACAGGGCCCTTTGGTGGAGCTTTCTTT.

This chain joins TRBV11-2 and TRBJ2-1; D possibly corresponds to TRBD1 (7 bases). CDR1 is SGHAT and CDR2 is FQNNGV in the germline V gene. V was clipped by 5 bases and J by 1 base, with 9 bases between them. The CDR3 runs to 14 residues. The CDR3 loop reads CASSAGGSYNEQFF. CDR3 DNA sequence: TGTGCCAGCAGCGCAGGGGGGTCCTACAATGAGCAGTTCTTC.

The chain links TRBV2 to TRBJ1-5, with D unresolved. The CDR3 runs 13 residues. CDR1 and CDR2 (germline): SNHLY, FYNNEI. Trimming took off 3 bases at V and 4 bases at J, with 7 bases between the two ends. The CDR3 DNA sequence: TGTGCCAGCAGTGAGATCAGTAATCAGCCCCAGCATTTT. Its protein is CASSEISNQPQHF.

This chain joins TRBV7-2 and TRBJ1-3; D is ambiguous. There are 15 residues in the CDR3. The germline V gene has CDR1 SGHTA and CDR2 FQGNSA. The V end was cut by 0 bases, the J end by 2 bases, with 8 bases between. The CDR3 DNA sequence: TGTGCCAGCAGCTTAGCGATCGGGGCTGGAAACACCATATATTTT. Translated: CASSLAIGAGNTIYF.

The chain recombines TRBV2 with TRBJ2-7; tentative D call: TRBD2 (5 bases). In germline, CDR1 is SNHLY, CDR2 FYNNEI. Trimming removed 6 bases from V and 0 bases from J, with 9 bases in between. The length of the CDR3 is 13 residues. The CDR3 coding sequence is TGTGCCAGCAGACGGGGAAGCTCCTACGAGCAGTACTTC. Encoded protein: CASRRGSSYEQYF.

This chain joins TRBV4-1 and TRBJ2-7; 8 nucleotides line up with TRBD1. Germline V lookup: CDR1 MGHRA, CDR2 YSYEKL. With 4 bases clipped from V and 2 bases from J, the junction kept 7 bases outside the gene matches. The CDR3 has 15 amino acids. The CDR3: CASSPYQDRAYEQYF. The CDR3 nucleotides read TGCGCCAGCAGCCCATACCAGGACAGGGCCTACGAGCAGTACTTC.

The V and J genes are TRBV27 and TRBJ2-7; 9 nucleotides match TRBD2. This CDR3 comprises 15 residues. V was pared by 6 bases and J by 2 bases, with 8 bases of the junction left unmatched. The germline CDR1 and CDR2 sequences are MNHEY and SMNVEV (reference sequence). The CDR3 nucleotides read TGTGCCAGCAGCCCCAGACTAGCGGCCGCCTACGAGCAGTACTTC. Protein sequence: CASSPRLAAAYEQYF.

The rearrangement uses TRBV4-1 and TRBJ2-5; tentatively, D is TRBD2 (6 bases). The end of the DNA is better explained by TRBJ2-7, so the J call may be wrong. CDR1 is MGHRA, CDR2 YSYEKL, per germline. This CDR3 region has 17 residues. The CDR3 DNA sequence: TGCGCCAGCAGCCAAGGCAACAAGGGGACTGGGACCTACGAGCAGTACTTC. It codes for CASSQGNKGTGTYEQYF.

V gene TRBV7-6 combines with J gene TRBJ2-2; TRBD2 agrees at 7 bases. This CDR3 contains 16 residues. V trimming: 5 bases; J trimming: 0 bases; junction bases outside the gene matches: 6. Germline loops: CDR1 SGHVS, CDR2 FNYEAQ. This chain's CDR3 is CASSPQGGSNTGELFF. CDR3 in DNA: TGTGCCAGCAGCCCTCAGGGAGGGTCGAACACCGGGGAGCTGTTTTTT.

This rearrangement joins TRBV5-6 to TRBJ1-5; tentatively, D is TRBD1 (5 bases). V was trimmed by 4 bases and J by 0 bases, leaving 11 bases between them. The CDR3 contains 15 residues. The V gene's germline CDR1 is SGHDT and CDR2 YYEEEE. This CDR3 reads CASSKRQYSNQPQHF. The CDR3 nucleotides read TGTGCCAGCAGCAAACGACAGTATAGCAATCAGCCCCAGCATTTT.

This chain connects TRBV11-2 to TRBJ2-5, with D hard to call. Trimming removed 3 bases at V and 2 bases at J, with 7 bases between. Per germline, CDR1 SGHAT and CDR2 FQNNGV. This CDR3 spans 13 amino acids. Here the CDR3 reads CASSFGQQETQYF. Here the CDR3 DNA reads TGTGCCAGCAGCTTTGGCCAGCAAGAGACCCAGTACTTC.

The V and J genes are TRBV30 and TRBJ1-1; no clear D gene. The germline CDR1 and CDR2 sequences are GTSNPN and SVGIG (reference sequence). The CDR3 has 12 amino acids. Trimming shortened V by 5 bases and J by 2 bases, and 9 bases separated the two germline ends. DNA of the CDR3: TGTGCCTGGGGAGACCGAAACACTGAAGCTTTCTTT. This codes for CAWGDRNTEAFF.